These 18 T cell receptor beta chains were sequenced from one sample in a study of T cells after yellow fever vaccination. Each CDR3 protein gets one entry after TCRdb re-called the 5' RACE reads with MiXCR. In the table there are 620,000 or so distinct CDR3 sequences, about 12% of which are singletons. This specimen was PBMCs, taken on the day of the yellow fever booster vaccination. All receptors come from a man younger than 40 who received the YFV17D yellow fever vaccine.

This clonotype has a handful of counts. The V call is TRBV6-2 or TRBV6-3, the J call TRBJ2-1, with D unclear. Germline values: CDR1 MNHEY, CDR2 SVGEGT. This CDR3 spans 13 amino acids. V was clipped by 7 bases and J by 8 bases, with 15 bases between them. The CDR3 region is CASNGNLVYEQFF. CDR3 DNA: TGTGCCAGCAATGGGAACCTCGTGTATGAGCAGTTCTTC.

The J gene is TRBJ2-7, the V gene TRBV5-1, with D possibly matching TRBD1 (8 bases). The germline V and J ends were trimmed by 4 bases and 3 bases, with 14 bases remaining between them. Germline CDR1 and CDR2: SGHRS and YFSETQ. CDR3 size: 14 residues. The CDR3 region is CASSPAGQDYEQYF. As DNA, the CDR3 is TGCGCCAGCAGCCCAGCGGGACAGGACTACGAGCAGTACTTC.

The chain recombines TRBV18 with TRBJ2-5; 7 bases line up with TRBD2. CDR3 length: 17 amino acids. V was clipped by 5 bases and J by 2 bases; unmatched bases: 14. The V gene's germline CDR1 is KGHSH and CDR2 LQKENI. CDR3 bases: TGTGCCAGCTCAACCGTAGGAGCGGGATTCGGGCAAGAGACCCAGTACTTC. It specifies CASSTVGAGFGQETQYF.

This clonotype has only a few counts. The chain carries TRBV5-1 and TRBJ1-1; tentative D call: TRBD1 (5 bases). The length of the CDR3 is 15 residues. The ends were cut back, 4 bases at V and 2 bases at J, with 15 bases in the middle. CDR1 SGHRS and CDR2 YFSETQ come from the germline V gene. The CDR3 bases are TGCGCCAGCAGCCCGAATATCCAGGGTAACACTGAAGCTTTCTTT. It codes for CASSPNIQGNTEAFF.

The gene calls are TRBV20-1 and TRBJ2-3; 8 bases are a match to TRBD2. V shed 8 bases, J shed 2 bases, and the junction held 6 bases outside the gene matches. The germline V gene has CDR1 DFQATT and CDR2 SNEGSKA (reference sequence). The CDR3 covers 13 residues. CDR3 DNA: TGCAGTCCCGGGGGGGAGAACACAGATACGCAGTATTTT. Translation gives CSPGGENTDTQYF.

This clonotype was detected a few times. The chain has TRBV4-2 and TRBJ2-7; 14 bases are shared with TRBD2. Germline-derived CDR1 and CDR2 are LGHNA and YNFKEQ. The CDR3 runs to 18 residues. V lost 3 bases, J lost 3 bases, and 10 bases stayed unmatched. The CDR3 DNA reads TGTGCCAGCAGCCAGGAAAGCGGGACTAGCGGGAGTTTCTACGAGCAGTACTTC. As protein: CASSQESGTSGSFYEQYF.

This clonotype has only a few counts. The rearrangement joins TRBV28 to TRBJ2-4; 12 bases agree with TRBD1. Germline V gene sequence: CDR1 MDHEN, CDR2 SYDVKM. V gave up 7 bases and J gave up 7 bases; unmatched junction bases: 8. The CDR3 is made up of 15 amino acids. DNA of the CDR3: TGTGCCAGCAACTCCGGGACAGGGGGCTTGAACATTCAGTACTTC. Its translation is CASNSGTGGLNIQYF.

This chain connects TRBV20-1 to TRBJ2-5, with D possibly matching TRBD2 (5 bases). Trimming pared 1 base from V and 5 bases from J, leaving 14 bases between. The germline CDR1 and CDR2 sequences are DFQATT and SNEGSKA (reference sequence). The CDR3 has 14 amino acids. Here the CDR3 reads CSARVPGSRETQYF. CDR3 in DNA: TGCAGTGCTAGAGTTCCGGGGAGCCGGGAGACCCAGTACTTC.

The table lists this clonotype with many counts. CDR3: CASSPGLYSTDTQYF. DNA of the CDR3: TGTGCCAGCAGTCCGGGACTTTATAGCACAGATACGCAGTATTTT. V gene TRBV27 combines with J gene TRBJ2-3; tentative D call: TRBD2 (6 bases). V gave up 5 bases and J gave up 0 bases, with 12 bases separating them. The germline CDR1 and CDR2 sequences are MNHEY and SMNVEV (reference sequence). This CDR3 is built from 15 residues.

Written as DNA, the CDR3 is TGTGCCAGCAGCTTAGGTCCTAGCGGGCTAGGTGAGCAGTTCTTC. It specifies CASSLGPSGLGEQFF. This chain uses TRBV7-2 with TRBJ2-1, with 8 positions matching TRBD2. From germline, CDR1 is SGHTA and CDR2 FQGNSA. The CDR3 loop spans 15 amino acids. J was trimmed by 9 bases and V by 1 base; bases with no gene match: 8.

This clonotype was detected only a few times. The V gene is TRBV20-1, the J gene TRBJ2-1, with 7 bases lining up with TRBD2. The ends lost 7 bases at V and 8 bases at J; junction bases unmatched: 14. The CDR3 sequence is 14 residues long. The V gene's germline CDR1 is DFQATT and CDR2 SNEGSKA (reference sequence). CDR3 nucleotide sequence: TGCAGTGGCCTACAAGGGGAGGGATGGCATGAGCAGTTCTTC. Translated: CSGLQGEGWHEQFF.

This clonotype was counted between two and nine times. The chain uses TRBV3-1 and TRBJ1-6; D is uncertain. Germline V gene sequence: CDR1 LGHDT, CDR2 YNNKEL (reference sequence). V was pared by 1 base and J by 10 bases, with 11 bases between. The CDR3 length is 14 residues. CDR3 region: CASSQVLAGSPLHF. DNA for the CDR3: TGTGCCAGCAGCCAAGTTCTCGCGGGCTCACCCCTCCACTTT.

The rearrangement uses TRBV11-2 and TRBJ2-2, with 8 bases fitting TRBD2. CDR3 length equals 13 residues. CDR1 is SGHAT, CDR2 FQNNGV, per germline. V gave up 4 bases and J gave up 9 bases; unmatched junction bases: 4. This CDR3 is CASSYPGGRELFF. CDR3 coding DNA: TGTGCCAGCAGCTACCCGGGGGGGCGGGAGCTGTTTTTT.

This clonotype was detected a few times. The V call is TRBV7-3, the J call TRBJ2-1; 12 nucleotides align to TRBD2. The germline gives CDR1 SGHTA, CDR2 FQGTGA. The CDR3 extends over 17 amino acids. J gave up 8 bases and V 4 bases, and 12 bases lay outside the gene matches. In DNA, the CDR3 is TGTGCCAGCAGCTCATGGGCTAGCGGGAGGGAAGCATATGAGCAGTTCTTC. Amino acids: CASSSWASGREAYEQFF.

This clonotype has just a few counts. The chain recombines TRBV24-1 with TRBJ2-1; D is undetermined. This CDR3 contains 11 residues. Per germline, CDR1 KGHDR and CDR2 SFDVKD. V gave up 5 bases and J gave up 9 bases, with 7 bases separating them. This chain's CDR3 is CATSGESEQFF. The CDR3, as DNA: TGTGCCACCAGTGGAGAGTCTGAGCAGTTCTTC.

In this sample, this clonotype turned up many times. V and J are TRBV7-9 and TRBJ2-7; 14 bases are shared with TRBD2. Germline CDR1 is SEHNR and CDR2 is FQNEAQ (reference sequence). The CDR3 covers 16 residues. Unmatched junction bases numbered 6, after V lost 3 bases and J lost 5 bases. Here the CDR3 DNA reads TGTGCCAGCAGCTTTCGTAGACTAGCGGGAGGGCACGAGCAGTACTTC. Its protein is CASSFRRLAGGHEQYF.

This chain uses TRBV28 with TRBJ2-3, with 11 bases fitting TRBD2. Germline V gene lookup returns CDR1 MDHEN and CDR2 SYDVKM. With 7 bases clipped from V and 3 bases from J, the junction kept 3 bases outside the gene matches. This CDR3 is 14 amino acids long. CDR3 in DNA: TGTGCCAGCACCAGACTAGCGGGAACAGATACGCAGTATTTT. Translated, it gives CASTRLAGTDTQYF.

This clonotype showed up just a few times. This chain links TRBV5-1 with TRBJ2-1; D is undetermined. Germline V lookup: CDR1 SGHRS, CDR2 YFSETQ. The CDR3 length is 14 residues. V was shortened by 0 bases and J by 5 bases, with 9 bases between the two germline ends. CDR3 in DNA: TGCGCCAGCAGCTTGGAAGGCCTGAACAATGAGCAGTTCTTC. This codes for CASSLEGLNNEQFF.